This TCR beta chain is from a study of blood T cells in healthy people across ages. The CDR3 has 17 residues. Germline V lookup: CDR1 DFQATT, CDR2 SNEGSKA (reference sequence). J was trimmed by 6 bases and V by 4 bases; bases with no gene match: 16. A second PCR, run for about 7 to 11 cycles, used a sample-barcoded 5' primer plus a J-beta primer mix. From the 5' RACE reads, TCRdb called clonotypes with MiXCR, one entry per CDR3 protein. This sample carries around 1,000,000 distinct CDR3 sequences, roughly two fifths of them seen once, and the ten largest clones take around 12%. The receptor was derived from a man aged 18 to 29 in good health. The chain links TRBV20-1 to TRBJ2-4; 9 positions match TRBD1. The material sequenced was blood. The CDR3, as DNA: TGCAGTGCTAATAATTGGGGTCAACCGGGACAGGGAAACATTCAGTACTTC. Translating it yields CSANNWGQPGQGNIQYF.